The sequence of this T cell receptor beta chain was determined in a study of response to subunit inactivated influenza vaccine. TCRdb reprocessed the RT-PCR reads with MiXCR, giving one entry per CDR3 protein. The repertoire has more than 400,000 distinct CDR3 sequences, 6.5% to 8% of them found once; the top ten carry about 12%. From germline, CDR1 is DFQATT and CDR2 SNEGSKA (reference sequence). The CDR3 contains 11 residues. The V gene lost 4 bases and the J gene lost 3 bases, with 7 bases spanning the gap. Overall study findings and caveats: Few additional T cells are recruited per seasonal influenza vaccination, authors suggested.

This clonotype appeared many times. Its matching antigen is unknown. The chain links TRBV20-1 to TRBJ2-7; D possibly corresponds to TRBD1 (6 bases). The sequence was collected from a man aged 50 to 69 who received an inactivated influenza vaccine. The starting material was PBMCs from blood, obtained less than 25 months after vaccination. CDR3 nucleotide sequence: TGCAGTGCTATCAGGGGCTACGAGCAGTACTTC. Translating gives CSAIRGYEQYF.